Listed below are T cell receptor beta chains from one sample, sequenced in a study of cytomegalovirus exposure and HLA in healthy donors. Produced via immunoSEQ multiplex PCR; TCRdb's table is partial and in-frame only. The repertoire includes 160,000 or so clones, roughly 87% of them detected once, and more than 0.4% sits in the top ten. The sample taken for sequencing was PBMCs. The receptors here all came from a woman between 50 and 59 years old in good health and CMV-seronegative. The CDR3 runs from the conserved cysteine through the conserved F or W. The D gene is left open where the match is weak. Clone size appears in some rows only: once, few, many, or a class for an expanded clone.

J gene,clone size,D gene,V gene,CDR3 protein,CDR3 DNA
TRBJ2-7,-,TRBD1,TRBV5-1,CASTWDTGEYEQYF,TGCGCCAGCACCTGGGATACAGGGGAGTACGAGCAGTACTTC
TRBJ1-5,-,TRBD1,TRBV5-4,CASSPGQNQPQHF,TGTGCCAGCAGCCCGGGACAGAATCAGCCCCAGCATTTT
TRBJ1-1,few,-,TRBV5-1,CASSPRDTKNTEAFF,TGCGCCAGCAGTCCACGGGACACAAAAAACACTGAAGCTTTCTTT
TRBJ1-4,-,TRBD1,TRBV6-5,CASSYGYRGIREKLFF,TGTGCCAGCAGTTACGGATACAGGGGCATTCGGGAAAAACTGTTTTTT
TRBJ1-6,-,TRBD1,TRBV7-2,CASSSWTGGNSPLHF,TGTGCCAGCAGCTCCTGGACAGGGGGAAATTCACCCCTCCACTTT
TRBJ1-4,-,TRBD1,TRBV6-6,CASSAGTAEKLFF,TGTGCCAGCAGTGCAGGGACAGCTGAAAAACTGTTTTTT
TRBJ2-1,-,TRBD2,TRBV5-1,CASSFTGTSGSGGQFF,TGCGCCAGCAGCTTTACCGGGACTAGCGGGAGTGGTGGGCAGTTCTTC
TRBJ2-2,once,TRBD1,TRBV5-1,CASSRTGSTGELFF,TGCGCCAGCAGCAGGACAGGGAGCACCGGGGAGCTGTTTTTT
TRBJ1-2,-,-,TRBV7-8,CASQGADTTNYGYTF,TGTGCCAGCCAAGGCGCGGACACAACTAACTATGGCTACACCTTC
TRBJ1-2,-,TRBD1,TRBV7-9,CASSGGQGDNGYTF,TGTGCCAGCAGCGGAGGACAGGGGGATAATGGCTACACCTTC
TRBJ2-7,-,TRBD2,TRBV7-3,CASSLLAGGYEQYF,TGTGCCAGCAGCCTACTAGCGGGGGGCTACGAGCAGTACTTC
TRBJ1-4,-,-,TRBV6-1,CASSEGIRSFGEKLFF,TGTGCCAGCAGTGAAGGGATCCGGAGTTTCGGGGAAAAACTGTTTTTT
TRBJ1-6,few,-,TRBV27,CASSPRPGSSSYNSPLHF,TGTGCCAGCAGTCCCCGCCCGGGGTCGAGCTCCTATAATTCACCCCTCCACTTT
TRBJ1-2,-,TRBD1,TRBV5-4,CASSPPGGPNYGYTF,TGTGCCAGCAGCCCGCCAGGGGGGCCCAACTATGGCTACACCTTC
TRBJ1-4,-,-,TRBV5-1,CASSLGQGDEKLFF,TGCGCCAGCAGCTTAGGTCAGGGTGACGAAAAACTGTTTTTT
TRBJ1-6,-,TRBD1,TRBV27,CASSLRTGVVTPLHF,TGTGCCAGCAGTTTGCGGACAGGGGTGGTGACACCCCTCCACTTT
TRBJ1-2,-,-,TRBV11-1,CASSSQGNGYTF,TGTGCCAGCAGCTCACAGGGAAATGGCTACACCTTC
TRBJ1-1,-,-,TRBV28,CASSLFLYSRSTEAFF,TGTGCCAGCAGTTTATTCCTCTACAGCCGGTCAACTGAAGCTTTCTTT
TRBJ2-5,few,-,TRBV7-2,CASSLSGRSSFQETQYF,TGTGCCAGCAGCTTATCAGGCAGGTCCTCCTTCCAAGAGACCCAGTACTTC
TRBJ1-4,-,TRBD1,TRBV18,CASSPQGASMEKLFF,TGTGCCAGCTCACCGCAGGGGGCGAGTATGGAAAAACTGTTTTTT
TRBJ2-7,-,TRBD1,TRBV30,CALGTGNGDEQYF,TGTGCCTTAGGGACAGGGAATGGGGACGAGCAGTACTTC
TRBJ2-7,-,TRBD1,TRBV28,CASSRGTASSYEQYF,TGTGCCAGCTCTAGAGGGACAGCGAGCTCCTACGAGCAGTACTTC
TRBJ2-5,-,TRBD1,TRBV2,CASRGDRAVGETQYF,TGTGCCAGCAGGGGGGACAGGGCCGTTGGAGAGACCCAGTACTTC
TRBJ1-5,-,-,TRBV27,CANHSRGGDTRSGYSNQPQHF,TGTGCCAATCACTCGCGCGGGGGCGACACGAGATCCGGTTATAGCAATCAGCCCCAGCATTTT
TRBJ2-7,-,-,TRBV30,CAWREQGGSYEQYF,TGTGCCTGGAGGGAACAGGGTGGGTCCTACGAGCAGTACTTC
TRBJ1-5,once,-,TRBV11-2,CASSLNIYSNQPQHF,TGTGCCAGCAGCTTAAATATTTATAGCAATCAGCCCCAGCATTTT
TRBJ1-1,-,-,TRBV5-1,CASSLDGGDTEAFF,TGCGCCAGCAGCTTGGACGGTGGTGACACTGAAGCTTTCTTT
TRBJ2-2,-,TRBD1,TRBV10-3,CAISDREPGELFF,TGTGCCATCAGCGACAGGGAACCAGGGGAGCTGTTTTTT
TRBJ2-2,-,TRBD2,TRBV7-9,CSSSLGLAGNTGELFF,TGTTCCAGCAGCTTAGGGCTAGCGGGGAACACCGGGGAGCTGTTTTTT
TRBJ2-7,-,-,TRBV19,CASSIERGRQQYF,TGTGCCAGTAGTATAGAGCGGGGCCGGCAGCAGTACTTC
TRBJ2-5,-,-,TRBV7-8,CASSSRRRGGSGTEGTQYF,TGTGCCAGCAGCTCGAGGAGACGTGGGGGTTCCGGGACGGAGGGGACCCAGTACTTC
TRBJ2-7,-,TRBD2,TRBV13,CASSLPLAGDAYEQYF,TGTGCCAGCAGCTTGCCTCTTGCGGGAGACGCTTACGAGCAGTACTTC
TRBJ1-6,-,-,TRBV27,CASSPTGPRNSPLHF,TGTGCCAGCAGCCCTACAGGGCCTCGGAATTCACCCCTCCACTTT
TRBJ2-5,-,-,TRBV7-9,CASSITGISQETQYF,TGTGCCAGCAGCATAACAGGGATCTCCCAAGAGACCCAGTACTTC
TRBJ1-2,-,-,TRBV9,CASSVGGRAWEGYTF,TGTGCCAGCAGCGTAGGAGGCCGGGCCTGGGAGGGCTACACCTTC
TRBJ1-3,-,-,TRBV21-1,CASSVTGDSGNTIYF,TGTGCCAGCAGCGTAACAGGGGACTCTGGAAACACCATATATTTT
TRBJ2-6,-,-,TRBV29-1,CSVEIGYSGANVLTF,TGCAGCGTGGAGATAGGTTACTCTGGGGCCAACGTCCTGACTTTC
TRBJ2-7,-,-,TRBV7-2,CASSFSGPIYEQYF,TGTGCCAGCAGCTTCAGCGGCCCCATCTACGAGCAGTACTTC
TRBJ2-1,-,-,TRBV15,CATSRDQPAYNEQFF,TGTGCCACCAGCAGAGATCAACCAGCCTACAATGAGCAGTTCTTC
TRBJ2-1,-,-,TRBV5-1,CASSAPLLGSLSNEQFF,TGCGCCAGCAGCGCGCCCCTACTAGGTTCCCTGTCCAATGAGCAGTTCTTC
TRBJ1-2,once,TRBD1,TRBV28,CASSIGQGYGYTF,TGTGCCAGCAGTATAGGACAGGGTTATGGCTACACCTTC
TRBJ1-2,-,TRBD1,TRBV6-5,CASGAGTGLYGYTF,TGTGCCAGCGGAGCTGGGACAGGGCTCTATGGCTACACCTTC
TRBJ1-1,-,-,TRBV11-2,CASSLPQTGLNTEAFF,TGTGCCAGCAGCTTACCCCAAACAGGGTTGAACACTGAAGCTTTCTTT
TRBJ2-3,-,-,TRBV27,CASSRSTWYSGTDTQYF,TGTGCCAGCAGCCGGTCGACCTGGTACAGTGGCACAGATACGCAGTATTTT
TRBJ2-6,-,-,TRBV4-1,CASSQDEGTGANVLTF,TGCGCCAGCAGCCAAGATGAGGGTACTGGGGCCAACGTCCTGACTTTC
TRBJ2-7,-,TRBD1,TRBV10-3,CAIRTGQGGYEQYF,TGTGCCATCAGGACGGGACAGGGTGGCTACGAGCAGTACTTC
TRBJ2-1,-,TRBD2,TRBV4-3,CASSQDWASGGSYNEQFF,TGCGCCAGCAGCCAAGATTGGGCTAGCGGGGGATCCTACAATGAGCAGTTCTTC
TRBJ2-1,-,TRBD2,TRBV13,CASRRRGQSGGEQFF,TGTGCCAGCAGAAGGAGGGGCCAATCGGGGGGTGAGCAGTTCTTC
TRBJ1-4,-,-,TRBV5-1,CASSSGGGDEKLFF,TGCGCCAGCAGCTCTGGGGGGGGAGATGAAAAACTGTTTTTT
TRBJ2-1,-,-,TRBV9,CASSPDRALYNEQFF,TGTGCCAGCAGCCCCGATCGAGCTTTGTACAATGAGCAGTTCTTC
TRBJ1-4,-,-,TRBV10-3,CAISAHQGSNEKLFF,TGTGCCATCAGTGCCCACCAGGGTTCTAATGAAAAACTGTTTTTT